This T cell receptor beta chain was identified in a study of early T cells in non-severe SARS-CoV-2 infection. As for the study in general: The chains were unpaired, and the sequenced material was bulk RNA from unsorted whole blood. Points from the study as a whole: The VDJdb matching leaned toward anti-spike CD8 responses and overlooked private and CD4 specificities.

This clonotype came up a few times. No antigen is known for it. Individually, cDNA molecules had unique molecular identifiers attached to them. TCRdb reprocessed the 5' RACE reads with MiXCR, giving one entry per CDR3 protein. This table holds 75,000 to 95,000 distinct CDR3 sequences, roughly 15% found once. The origin of this receptor is an adult who was a healthcare worker with PCR-confirmed SARS-CoV-2 infection or an uninfected control (not recorded which). The sample here was whole blood, taken at baseline.

The CDR3 here is CASSLLGLSYEQYF. The CDR3 DNA sequence: TGTGCCAGCAGCTTATTGGGCCTTTCCTACGAGCAGTACTTC. The rearrangement links TRBV7-9 to TRBJ2-7, with unresolved D. The CDR3 has 14 amino acids. The germline V gene has CDR1 SEHNR and CDR2 FQNEAQ (reference sequence). Trimming pared 2 bases from V and 1 base from J, leaving 9 bases between.